The source of this T cell receptor (beta chain) is a study of cytomegalovirus exposure and HLA in healthy donors. Study-wide results and limits: Diagnosis of cytomegalovirus status made by the classifier reportedly showed high specificity and sensitivity. According to an earlier analysis, most TCR beta V segments yielded productive rearrangements about 90% or about 30% of the time.

As concerns this clone: The antigen remains unidentified.

Losses at the gene ends were 5 bases for V and 6 bases for J; bases not matched to a gene: 9. Germline-derived CDR1 and CDR2 are MDHEN and SYDVKM. CDR3 length: 15 amino acids. The PCR contained 60 Vbeta and 13 Jbeta primers. Method: immunoSEQ multiplex PCR; TCRdb's copy keeps in-frame clones and lacks some. This table holds 80,000 or so clones, 72% found once. Sequenced sample: PBMCs. The chain is built from TRBV28 and TRBJ1-5; 8 bases match TRBD1. The TCR was taken from a man in his 60s in good health and CMV-seropositive. The DNA of the CDR3 is TGTGCCAGCAGTCCCGGGACAGGAGGCCCTCAGCCCCAGCATTTT. Protein product: CASSPGTGGPQPQHF.